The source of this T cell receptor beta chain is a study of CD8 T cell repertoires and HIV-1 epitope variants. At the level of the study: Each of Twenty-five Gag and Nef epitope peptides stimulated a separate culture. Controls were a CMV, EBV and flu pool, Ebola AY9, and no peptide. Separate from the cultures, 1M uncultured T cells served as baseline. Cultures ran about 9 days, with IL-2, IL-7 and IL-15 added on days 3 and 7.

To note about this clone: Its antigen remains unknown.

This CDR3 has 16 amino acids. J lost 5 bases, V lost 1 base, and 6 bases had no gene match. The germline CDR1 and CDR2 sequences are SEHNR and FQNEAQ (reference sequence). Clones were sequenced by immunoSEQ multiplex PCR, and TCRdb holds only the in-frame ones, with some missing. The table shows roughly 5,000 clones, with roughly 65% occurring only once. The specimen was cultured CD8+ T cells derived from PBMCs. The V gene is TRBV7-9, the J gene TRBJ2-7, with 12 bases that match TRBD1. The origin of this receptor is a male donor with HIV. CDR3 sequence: CASSLVRGQGADEQYF. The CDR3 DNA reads TGTGCCAGCAGCTTAGTTAGGGGACAGGGGGCCGACGAGCAGTACTTC.